This entry lists 22 T cell receptor beta chains sequenced from one sample in a study of blood T cell repertoires in COVID-19 (dated by TCRdb to between 2020 and 2021). The method behind the library was the immunoSEQ multiplex PCR assay. Held by TCRdb, this immuneACCESS table contains in-frame sequences only and omits some clones. Under half of the omission traces to an unresolved V gene where checked; the cause of the rest is unknown. The sample profile shows about 480,000 clones; around nine tenths of them were found once. The ten most abundant clones make up about 1.7% of the sample. Sequencing used PBMCs or T cells enriched from blood (not recorded which). The receptors were sampled from a woman aged 35 to 49 who had recovered from COVID-19.

The chain joins TRBV12-3 or TRBV12-4 to TRBJ2-7; D is perhaps TRBD2 (5 bases). The CDR3 runs 12 residues. Trimming shortened V by 5 bases and J by 4 bases, and 9 bases separated the two germline ends. CDR3: CASSPEGYEQYF. In DNA, the CDR3 is TGTGCCAGCAGTCCAGAGGGTTACGAGCAGTACTTC.

This chain uses TRBV30 with TRBJ1-5, with D possibly being TRBD1 (5 bases). The V and J ends lost 1 base and 4 bases respectively, with 17 bases between them. Germline V CDR1 and CDR2: GTSNPN, SVGIG (reference sequence). The CDR3 is 16 residues long. The CDR3 DNA follows: TGTGCCTGGAGTGACAGACAGATTACAGTAAATCAGCCCCAGCATTTT. Translation: CAWSDRQITVNQPQHF.

The count of this clone is one. The chain couples TRBV7-9 to TRBJ1-2; D is unresolved. V lost 1 base and J 7 bases, leaving 7 bases between the germline ends. Germline V CDR1 and CDR2: SEHNR, FQNEAQ (reference sequence). There are 12 residues in the CDR3. The DNA for the CDR3 is TGTGCCAGCAGCTTAGATCCGGGTGGCTACACCTTC. It is translated as CASSLDPGGYTF.

This sequence joins TRBV7-8 and TRBJ2-7; weak D call: TRBD1 (6 bases). This CDR3 has 15 amino acids. The germline V gene has CDR1 SGHVS and CDR2 FQNEAQ. The V and J ends lost 5 bases and 3 bases respectively, with 17 bases between them. The CDR3 spells CASSPSWTEDYEQYF. CDR3 DNA: TGTGCCAGCAGCCCCTCGTGGACAGAGGACTACGAGCAGTACTTC.

V and J are TRBV19 and TRBJ1-4; no reliable D call. V was clipped by 5 bases and J by 6 bases, with 16 bases between them. CDR1 and CDR2 (germline): LNHDA, SQIVND (reference sequence). This CDR3 is built from 15 residues. The DNA for the CDR3 is TGTGCCAGTAGTTCCAACATGGTGGTCGATGAAAAACTGTTTTTT. This codes for CASSSNMVVDEKLFF.

The chain has TRBV18 and TRBJ2-1, with 7 bases fitting TRBD1. V trimming: 4 bases; J trimming: 5 bases; junction bases outside the gene matches: 2. The CDR3 consists of 13 residues. Germline assignment: CDR1 KGHSH and CDR2 LQKENI. CDR3 DNA: TGTGCCAGCTCACTCGACAGGGACAATGAGCAGTTCTTC. It encodes CASSLDRDNEQFF.

This clone came up once. The V and J genes are TRBV7-9 and TRBJ2-1; the match to TRBD2 covers 13 bases. Trimming removed 5 bases from V and 0 bases from J; junction bases left unmatched: 4. This CDR3 is 17 amino acids long. Germline V lookup: CDR1 SEHNR, CDR2 FQNEAQ (reference sequence). The CDR3 sequence is CASSPRTSGSSYNEQFF. Written as DNA, the CDR3 is TGTGCCAGCAGCCCACGGACTAGCGGGAGCTCCTACAATGAGCAGTTCTTC.

This clone has more than one count but fewer than ten. The chain is built from TRBV18 and TRBJ1-1, with 12 bases aligning to TRBD1. Germline CDR1 is KGHSH and CDR2 is LQKENI. This CDR3 has 14 amino acids. Trimming took 5 bases from V and 8 from J; bases not matched to a gene: 6. CDR3 nucleotides: TGTGCCAGCTCAGGGACAGGGGGCTTTGTGGAAGCTTTCTTT. It translates to CASSGTGGFVEAFF.

This clone was seen once. The chain recombines TRBV4-3 with TRBJ2-3; weak D call: TRBD1 (7 bases). CDR1 and CDR2 (germline): LGHNA, YSLEER. V shed 0 bases and J shed 2 bases, with 15 bases lying between them. This CDR3 is 17 amino acids long. The CDR3 is CASSQDQDREATDTQYF. CDR3 sequence (DNA): TGCGCCAGCAGCCAAGATCAAGACAGGGAGGCCACAGATACGCAGTATTTT.

The chain links TRBV15 to TRBJ2-1, with 14 bases identical to TRBD2. The ends lost 5 bases at V and 7 bases at J; junction bases unmatched: 10. The CDR3 is 17 amino acids. Germline V gene lookup returns CDR1 LNHNV and CDR2 YYDKDF (reference sequence). The CDR3 is CATSLQGLAGVWNEQFF. The CDR3 region has the DNA TGTGCCACCAGCCTTCAGGGACTAGCGGGAGTGTGGAATGAGCAGTTCTTC.

This chain joins TRBV11-2 and TRBJ2-7; weak D call: TRBD1 (5 bases). The V end was cut by 5 bases, the J end by 2 bases, with 13 bases between. The germline V gene encodes CDR1 SGHAT and CDR2 FQNNGV. The CDR3 has 14 amino acids. In DNA, the CDR3 is TGTGCCAGCAGCCATACCGACAGAACCTACGAGCAGTACTTC. As protein: CASSHTDRTYEQYF.

The V call is TRBV10-3, the J call TRBJ2-7, with 9 bases that match TRBD1. The CDR3 runs 14 residues. Germline V gives CDR1 ENHRY, CDR2 SYGVKD. V shed 10 bases, J shed 4 bases, and the junction held 11 bases outside the gene matches. DNA of the CDR3: TGTGCCACGCTACCGGGACAGGGTCAGTACGAGCAGTACTTC. It is translated as CATLPGQGQYEQYF.

V and J are TRBV6-5 and TRBJ2-2; possible D gene TRBD1, 5 bases. Germline assignment: CDR1 MNHEY and CDR2 SVGAGI. V was cut by 6 bases and J by 3 bases, with 8 bases left in between. The CDR3 spans 13 residues. CDR3 sequence reads: CASRGPYTGELFF. CDR3 in DNA: TGTGCCAGCAGGGGGCCCTACACCGGGGAGCTGTTTTTT.

V usage is TRBV5-4 and J usage is TRBJ2-7; the D gene is possibly TRBD2 (6 bases). The CDR3 spans 16 residues. Germline V lookup: CDR1 SGHNT, CDR2 YYREEE (reference sequence). V lost 4 bases and J 2 bases, leaving 19 bases between the germline ends. CDR3 residues: CASSPGGTHNPYEQYF. The CDR3, as DNA: TGTGCCAGCAGCCCCGGCGGGACCCATAACCCCTACGAGCAGTACTTC.

There are a few counts of this clone. The chain employs TRBV4-3 and TRBJ2-1, with 11 bases that match TRBD1. The CDR3 contains 16 residues. The V and J ends lost 3 bases and 2 bases, in that order; junction bases with no gene match: 3. CDR1 and CDR2 (germline): LGHNA, YSLEER. The CDR3 region has the DNA TGCGCCAGCAGCCAGTCGGGACAGGGGGCCTACAATGAGCAGTTCTTC. Its protein is CASSQSGQGAYNEQFF.

The V gene is TRBV12-3 or TRBV12-4, the J gene TRBJ1-4; 9 bases agree with TRBD1. The CDR3 runs 13 residues. V trimming: 6 bases; J trimming: 11 bases; junction bases outside the gene matches: 7. The CDR3 DNA reads TGTGCCAGCAGCAATACGGACAGGGGTAAACTGTTTTTT. The encoded protein is CASSNTDRGKLFF.

The chain employs TRBV7-6 and TRBJ2-4; 7 bases agree with TRBD2. The CDR3 spans 15 residues. The ends lost 5 bases at V and 8 bases at J; junction bases unmatched: 12. Germline assignment: CDR1 SGHVS and CDR2 FNYEAQ. The CDR3 coding sequence is TGTGCCAGCAGCCCCAGTCCAGCGGGATCGGACATTCAGTACTTC. It specifies CASSPSPAGSDIQYF.

The chain uses TRBV27 and TRBJ2-7, with 8 bases lining up with TRBD2. Germline V gene lookup returns CDR1 MNHEY and CDR2 SMNVEV (reference sequence). The CDR3 contains 14 residues. V lost 7 bases to trimming and J lost 0 bases; unmatched junction nucleotides: 5. CDR3 nucleotides: TGTGCCAGCACCCACCGGGGGGGCTCCTACGAGCAGTACTTC. Translation gives CASTHRGGSYEQYF.

The V call is TRBV5-1, the J call TRBJ2-1; D gene ambiguous. From germline, CDR1 is SGHRS and CDR2 YFSETQ. The ends were cut back, 0 bases at V and 0 bases at J, with 7 bases in the middle. The CDR3 extends over 15 amino acids. CDR3 protein: CASSLEPSSYNEQFF. DNA for the CDR3: TGCGCCAGCAGCTTGGAGCCGAGCTCCTACAATGAGCAGTTCTTC.

The CDR3 loop is CATSRGHTNTEAFF. CDR3 sequence (DNA): TGTGCCACCAGCAGAGGGCACACGAACACTGAAGCTTTCTTT. The rearrangement links TRBV15 to TRBJ1-1; D is unclear. The CDR3 is 14 residues long. CDR1 and CDR2 (germline): LNHNV, YYDKDF (reference sequence). V lost 1 base and J 1 base, leaving 7 bases between the germline ends.

The chain couples TRBV6-6 to TRBJ1-5, with D tentatively TRBD1 (6 bases). Trimming stripped 3 bases from V and 1 base from J, with 10 bases between. The V gene's germline CDR1 is MNHNY and CDR2 SVGAGI (reference sequence). The CDR3 loop spans 15 amino acids. The CDR3 here is CASSYRQGSNQPQHF. The CDR3, as DNA: TGTGCCAGCAGTTATAGGCAGGGGAGCAATCAGCCCCAGCATTTT.

In DNA, the CDR3 is TGTGCCAGCAGTCGAGATGGACAGGGGGCCCATCAGCCCCAGCATTTT. This codes for CASSRDGQGAHQPQHF. V gene TRBV6-6 combines with J gene TRBJ1-5; 11 nucleotides line up with TRBD1. Looked up from germline, CDR1 is MNHNY and CDR2 is SVGAGI (reference sequence). The CDR3 loop spans 16 amino acids. The junction had 8 bases not matched to a gene; V was cut back by 5 bases and J by 5 bases.